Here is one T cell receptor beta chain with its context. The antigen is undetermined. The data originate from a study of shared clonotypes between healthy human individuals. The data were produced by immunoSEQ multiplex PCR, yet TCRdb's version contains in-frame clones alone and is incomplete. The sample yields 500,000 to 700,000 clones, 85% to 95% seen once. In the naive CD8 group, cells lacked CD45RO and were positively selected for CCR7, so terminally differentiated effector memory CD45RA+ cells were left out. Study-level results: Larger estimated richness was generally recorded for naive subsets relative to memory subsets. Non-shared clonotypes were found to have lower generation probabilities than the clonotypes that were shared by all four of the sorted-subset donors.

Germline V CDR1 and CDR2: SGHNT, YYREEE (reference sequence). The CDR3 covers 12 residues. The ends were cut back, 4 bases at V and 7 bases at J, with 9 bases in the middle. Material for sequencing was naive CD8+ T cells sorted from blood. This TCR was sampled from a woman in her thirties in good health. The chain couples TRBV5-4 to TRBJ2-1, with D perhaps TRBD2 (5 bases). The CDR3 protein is CASSPERNEQFF. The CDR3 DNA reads TGTGCCAGCAGCCCCGAGCGGAATGAGCAGTTCTTC.